This T cell receptor beta chain is from a study of response to subunit inactivated influenza vaccine. Germline CDR1 is SEHNR and CDR2 is FQNEAQ (reference sequence). Trimming shortened V by 5 bases and J by 7 bases, and 12 bases separated the two germline ends. The length of the CDR3 is 13 residues. TCRdb redid the calling of the RT-PCR reads with MiXCR, one entry per CDR3 protein. Of fewer than 250,000 distinct CDR3 sequences in the sample, 13% to 15% are singletons; the top ten hold roughly 24%. This clonotype was counted between two and nine times. The material was CD8+ T cells sorted from PBMCs, obtained less than 6 days after vaccination. V gene TRBV7-9 combines with J gene TRBJ2-1; D gene unclear. This sequence was found in a man in his fifties who received an inactivated influenza vaccine. DNA for the CDR3: TGTGCCAGCAGCCCCCGCTTTCTGAATGAGCAGTTCTTC. Its protein is CASSPRFLNEQFF.